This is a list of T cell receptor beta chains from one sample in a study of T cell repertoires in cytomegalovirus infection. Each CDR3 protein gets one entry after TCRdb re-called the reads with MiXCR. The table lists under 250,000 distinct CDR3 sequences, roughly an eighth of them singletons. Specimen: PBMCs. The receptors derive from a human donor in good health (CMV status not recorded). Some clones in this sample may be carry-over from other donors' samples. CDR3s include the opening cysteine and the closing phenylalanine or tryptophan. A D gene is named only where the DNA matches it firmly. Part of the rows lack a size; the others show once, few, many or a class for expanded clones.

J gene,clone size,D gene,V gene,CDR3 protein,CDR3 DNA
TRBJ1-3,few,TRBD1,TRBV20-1,CSARNPTGAGNTIYF,TGCAGTGCTAGAAACCCGACAGGGGCTGGAAACACCATATATTTT
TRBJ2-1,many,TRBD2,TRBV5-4,CASSLLILAGEQFF,TGTGCCAGCAGCTTGCTTATCCTAGCGGGAGAGCAGTTCTTC
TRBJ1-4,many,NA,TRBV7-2,CASSLDMGAATNEKLFF,TGTGCCAGCAGCTTAGATATGGGAGCTGCAACTAATGAAAAACTGTTTTTT
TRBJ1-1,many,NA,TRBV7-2,CASSLEVGNTEAFF,TGTGCCAGCAGCTTAGAGGTGGGGAACACTGAAGCTTTCTTT
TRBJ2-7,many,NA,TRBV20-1,CSAEWGGYEQYF,TGCAGTGCTGAATGGGGAGGCTACGAGCAGTACTTC
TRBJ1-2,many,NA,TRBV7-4,CASSLNPKTSLLQRGSNGYTF,TGTGCCAGCAGCTTAAACCCTAAGACAAGTTTACTCCAACGGGGTTCCAATGGCTACACCTTC
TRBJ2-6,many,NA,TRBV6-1,CASSLNGGVQWYSGANVLTF,TGTGCCAGCAGTTTAAACGGAGGCGTACAGTGGTACTCTGGGGCCAACGTCCTGACTTTC
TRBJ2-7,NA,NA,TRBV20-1,CSATSGKENEQYF,TGCAGTGCTACTTCCGGGAAAGAGAACGAGCAGTACTTC
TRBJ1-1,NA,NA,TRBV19,CASSVQAEAFF,TGTGCCAGTAGTGTACAGGCTGAAGCTTTCTTT
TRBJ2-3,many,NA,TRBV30,CAWSGDSEDTQYF,TGTGCCTGGAGTGGCGACAGTGAAGATACGCAGTATTTT
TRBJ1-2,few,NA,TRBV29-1,CSVAREGRYGYTF,TGCAGCGTTGCCAGGGAAGGGCGGTATGGCTACACCTTC
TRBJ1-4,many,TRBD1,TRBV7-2,CASRVRGQGNEKLFF,TGTGCCAGCCGGGTGAGGGGACAGGGGAATGAAAAACTGTTTTTT
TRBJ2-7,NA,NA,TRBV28,CASSLPSGGHGGFYEQYF,TGTGCCAGCAGTTTACCGTCCGGCGGACACGGGGGTTTCTACGAGCAGTACTTC
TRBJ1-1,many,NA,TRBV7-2,CASSRTGSNTEAFF,TGTGCCAGCAGCCGTACAGGATCCAACACTGAAGCTTTCTTT
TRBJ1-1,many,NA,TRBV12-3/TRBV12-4,CASSSQGWLTEAFF,TGTGCCAGCAGTTCACAGGGCTGGTTAACTGAAGCTTTCTTT
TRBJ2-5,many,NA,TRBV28,CASKFRGQVGQETQYF,TGTGCCAGCAAGTTTAGAGGTCAGGTGGGTCAAGAGACCCAGTACTTC
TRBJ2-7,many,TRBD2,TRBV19,CASRGGLAGGSDEQYF,TGTGCCAGTAGAGGAGGACTAGCGGGAGGATCTGACGAGCAGTACTTC
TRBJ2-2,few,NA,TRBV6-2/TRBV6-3,CASSKHQGYSTGELFF,TGTGCCAGCAGCAAACACCAGGGATATTCCACCGGGGAGCTGTTTTTT
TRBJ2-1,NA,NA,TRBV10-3,CAISETLRTGYNEQFF,TGTGCCATCAGTGAGACTCTGCGTACGGGTTACAATGAGCAGTTCTTC
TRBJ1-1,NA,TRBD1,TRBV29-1,CSVDINRGGTEAFF,TGCAGCGTTGATATAAACAGGGGTGGCACTGAAGCTTTCTTT
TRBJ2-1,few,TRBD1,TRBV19,CASSIDDRVAEQFF,TGTGCCAGTAGTATAGACGACAGGGTTGCTGAGCAGTTCTTC
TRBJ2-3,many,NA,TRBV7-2,CASSLESRVPDTQYF,TGTGCCAGCAGCTTAGAAAGCAGGGTCCCAGATACGCAGTATTTT
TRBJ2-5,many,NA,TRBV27,CASSSGLFQETQYF,TGTGCCAGCAGCTCAGGACTATTCCAAGAGACCCAGTACTTC
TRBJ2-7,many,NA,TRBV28,CASSSPTGYREQYF,TGTGCCAGCAGTTCCCCGACGGGGTACCGCGAGCAGTACTTC
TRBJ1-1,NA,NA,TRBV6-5,CASSYSRAGAAFF,TGTGCCAGCAGTTACTCTCGGGCAGGGGCAGCTTTCTTT
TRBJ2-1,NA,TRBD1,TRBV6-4,CASSSDRGNNEQFF,TGTGCCAGCAGTTCGGACAGGGGCAACAATGAGCAGTTCTTC
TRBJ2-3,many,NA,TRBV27,CASSLEFRTDTQYF,TGTGCCAGCAGTTTAGAGTTCCGCACAGATACGCAGTATTTT
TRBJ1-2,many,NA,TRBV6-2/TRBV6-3,CASSYSRDSSYGYTF,TGTGCCAGCAGTTACTCTCGCGACAGTAGCTATGGCTACACCTTC
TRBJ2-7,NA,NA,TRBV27,CASSLWGNSYEQYF,TGTGCCAGCAGTTTATGGGGGAACTCCTACGAGCAGTACTTC
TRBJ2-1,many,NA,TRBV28,CASSFLAAYNEQFF,TGTGCCAGCAGTTTCCTGGCAGCCTACAATGAGCAGTTCTTC
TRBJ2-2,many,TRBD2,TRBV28,CAGRRAGDAGELFF,TGTGCCGGACGAAGGGCGGGAGATGCCGGGGAGCTGTTTTTT
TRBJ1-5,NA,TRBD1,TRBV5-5,CASSLGPGQEVHQPQHF,TGTGCCAGCAGCTTGGGACCGGGACAGGAGGTGCATCAGCCCCAGCATTTT
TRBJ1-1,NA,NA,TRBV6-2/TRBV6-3,CASSRVNTEACF,TGTGCCAGCAGTAGGGTGAACACTGAAGCTTGCTTT
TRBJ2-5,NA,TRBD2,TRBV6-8,CATRLAGEETQYF,TGTGCCACCCGACTAGCGGGGGAAGAGACCCAGTACTTC
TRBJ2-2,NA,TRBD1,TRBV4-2,CASSQELMTGGIGELFF,TGTGCCAGCAGCCAAGAATTGATGACAGGGGGAATTGGGGAGCTGTTTTTT
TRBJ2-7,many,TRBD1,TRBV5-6,CASSLPDREIYEQYF,TGTGCCAGCAGCTTGCCGGACAGGGAGATCTACGAGCAGTACTTC
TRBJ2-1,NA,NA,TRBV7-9,CASSLRGEDPSYNEQFF,TGTGCCAGCAGCTTAAGAGGGGAGGACCCTTCCTACAATGAGCAGTTCTTC
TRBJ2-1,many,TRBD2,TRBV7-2,CASSGPSGGRQNEQFF,TGTGCCAGCAGCGGCCCTAGCGGGGGGCGACAAAATGAGCAGTTCTTC
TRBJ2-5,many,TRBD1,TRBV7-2,CASSFQGVQETQYF,TGTGCCAGCAGCTTCCAGGGGGTCCAAGAGACCCAGTACTTC
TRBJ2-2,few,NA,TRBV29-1,CSVHKGPSNTGELFF,TGCAGCGTTCATAAGGGGCCTTCGAACACCGGGGAGCTGTTTTTT
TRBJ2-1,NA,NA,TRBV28,CASSWDISPYNEQFF,TGTGCCAGCAGTTGGGACATTTCGCCGTACAATGAGCAGTTCTTC
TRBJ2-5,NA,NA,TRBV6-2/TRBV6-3,CASRWGPETQYF,TGTGCCAGCAGATGGGGTCCAGAGACCCAGTACTTC
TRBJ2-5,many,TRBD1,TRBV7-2,CASSDYRGQETQYF,TGTGCCAGCAGCGACTACAGGGGGCAAGAGACCCAGTACTTC